Listed here are 32 T cell receptor beta chains from one sample, sequenced in a study of blood T cell repertoires in COVID-19. TCRdb keeps only in-frame clones here, not all; method: immunoSEQ multiplex PCR. This sample has about 44,000 clones, with roughly 85% found just once. Material for sequencing was peripheral blood. The receptors originated from a woman in her 70s with acute or convalescent COVID-19.

This clone was recorded only once. This chain uses TRBV5-6 with TRBJ2-7; D not certain. The CDR3 has 15 amino acids. CDR1 is SGHDT, CDR2 YYEEEE, per germline. The V and J ends lost 0 bases and 3 bases respectively, with 13 bases between them. The chain's CDR3 is CASSLDARRDYEQYF. The CDR3 bases are TGTGCCAGCAGCTTGGACGCCCGCCGAGACTACGAGCAGTACTTC.

The chain recombines TRBV30 with TRBJ1-6; 7 bases agree with TRBD1. The CDR3 covers 14 residues. Per germline, CDR1 GTSNPN and CDR2 SVGIG (reference sequence). The V segment lost 2 bases and the J segment 6 bases; nucleotides outside the gene matches: 4. The CDR3 DNA reads TGTGCCTGGAGTATCGGGACAGCTAATTCACCCCTCCACTTT. It codes for CAWSIGTANSPLHF. The whole variable domain, remainder taken from reference TRBV30 and TRBJ1-6, is SQTIHQWPATLVQPVGSPLSLECTVEGTSNPNLYWYRQAAGRGLQLLFYSVGIGQISSEVPQNLSASRPQDRQFILSSKKLLLSDSGFYLCAWSIGTANSPLHFGNGTRLTVT.

The gene calls are TRBV5-4 and TRBJ2-7; D may be TRBD2 (6 bases). Trimming stripped 0 bases from V and 1 base from J, with 11 bases between. The germline V gene has CDR1 SGHNT and CDR2 YYREEE (reference sequence). This CDR3 contains 15 residues. The CDR3 reads CASSLVGGESYEQYF. The CDR3 DNA sequence: TGTGCCAGCAGCTTGGTTGGAGGGGAATCCTACGAGCAGTACTTC.

This clone was picked up one time. V and J are TRBV19 and TRBJ1-5; 9 positions match TRBD1. This CDR3 region has 14 residues. V lost 10 bases and J lost 3; bases outside the gene matches: 7. The germline CDR1 and CDR2 sequences are LNHDA and SQIVND (reference sequence). This CDR3 is CATDRDRVNQPQHF. CDR3 nucleotides: TGTGCCACCGACCGGGACAGGGTCAATCAGCCCCAGCATTTT. Full variable domain (missing parts from reference TRBV19 and TRBJ1-5): DGGITQSPKYLFRKEGQNVTLSCEQNLNHDAMYWYRQDPGQGLRLIYYSQIVNDFQKGDIAEGYSVSREKKESFPLTVTSAQKNPTAFYLCATDRDRVNQPQHFGDGTRLSIL.

Only a few counts were recorded for this clone. V usage is TRBV5-1 and J usage is TRBJ1-1; 10 nucleotides align to TRBD1. The V and J ends lost 7 bases and 7 bases, in that order; junction bases with no gene match: 10. Germline lookup yields CDR1 SGHRS and CDR2 YFSETQ. This CDR3 is built from 14 residues. CDR3 protein: CASSPAGTGVEAFF. DNA for the CDR3: TGCGCCAGCTCCCCCGCCGGGACAGGGGTTGAAGCTTTCTTT.

The table lists this clone with a count of one. The chain joins TRBV18 to TRBJ2-7, with D possibly TRBD2 on 5 matching bases. V lost 8 bases and J 3 bases, leaving 26 bases between the germline ends. Germline values: CDR1 KGHSH, CDR2 LQKENI. The CDR3 totals 17 residues. CDR3 coding DNA: TGTGCCAGCACTCACCAATCTAGCCGGAACGGGAACTACGAGCAGTACTTC. Translated, it gives CASTHQSSRNGNYEQYF.

The chain recombines TRBV28 with TRBJ1-2; possible D gene TRBD1, 5 bases. In germline, CDR1 is MDHEN, CDR2 SYDVKM. Trimming removed 5 bases from V and 1 base from J, with 11 bases in between. The CDR3 sequence is 14 residues long. The CDR3: CASSPPQGNYGYTF. The CDR3 nucleotides read TGTGCCAGCAGTCCGCCGCAGGGTAACTATGGCTACACCTTC.

The V call is TRBV27, the J call TRBJ2-5, with 7 bases lining up with TRBD2. Germline loops: CDR1 MNHEY, CDR2 SMNVEV (reference sequence). J was trimmed by 5 bases and V by 0 bases; bases with no gene match: 6. The CDR3 runs 15 residues. This CDR3 is CASSLSRTSEETQYF. CDR3 in DNA: TGTGCCAGCAGTTTATCCCGGACTAGTGAGGAGACCCAGTACTTC.

The chain has TRBV6-5 and TRBJ2-1; 8 bases match TRBD2. Germline assignment: CDR1 MNHEY and CDR2 SVGAGI. This CDR3 is built from 14 residues. Trimming at V came to 6 bases and at J to 7 bases, leaving 8 bases not matched to a gene. The CDR3 bases are TGTGCCAGCAGCAGCGGGACTAGAGGTAATGAGCAGTTCTTC. Translated, it gives CASSSGTRGNEQFF.

The chain employs TRBV11-2 and TRBJ2-5; TRBD2 agrees at 14 bases. Looked up from germline, CDR1 is SGHAT and CDR2 is FQNNGV. This CDR3 contains 17 residues. Unmatched junction bases numbered 4, after V lost 1 base and J lost 3 bases. CDR3 protein: CASSLGPGLAGEETQYF. In DNA, the CDR3 is TGTGCCAGCAGCTTAGGGCCGGGACTAGCGGGAGAAGAGACCCAGTACTTC.

The chain couples TRBV18 to TRBJ2-7, with D possibly being TRBD2 (6 bases). Germline V lookup: CDR1 KGHSH, CDR2 LQKENI. The germline V and J ends were trimmed by 4 bases and 12 bases, with 19 bases remaining between them. The CDR3 runs to 13 residues. The CDR3 here is CASSLAGTPHGYF. In DNA form, the CDR3 reads TGTGCCAGCTCACTTGCCGGGACTCCCCACGGGTACTTC.

This clone has only a few counts. The V gene is TRBV7-3, the J gene TRBJ2-3; 9 bases line up with TRBD2. V was clipped by 2 bases and J by 0 bases; unmatched bases: 0. The CDR3 spans 15 residues. The germline V gene encodes CDR1 SGHTA and CDR2 FQGTGA. Here the CDR3 reads CASSLAGGSTDTQYF. The CDR3 DNA sequence: TGTGCCAGCAGCTTAGCGGGAGGGAGCACAGATACGCAGTATTTT.

The chain is built from TRBV3-1 (or the pseudogene TRBV3-2) and TRBJ2-7; 9 nucleotides agree with TRBD2. The CDR3 has 17 residues. CDR1 and CDR2 (germline): LGHDT, YNNKEL (reference sequence). The V segment lost 0 bases and the J segment 3 bases; nucleotides outside the gene matches: 9. The CDR3 bases are TGTGCCAGCAGCCAAGAGGGGCTAGCGGGACCTATCTACGAGCAGTACTTC. This gives the protein CASSQEGLAGPIYEQYF.

V usage is TRBV19 and J usage is TRBJ1-1, with D unclear. This CDR3 has 12 residues. Trimming removed 10 bases from V and 6 bases from J, with 15 bases in between. Per the germline V gene, CDR1 is LNHDA and CDR2 is SQIVND (reference sequence). In nucleotides, the CDR3 is TGTGCCACCGGAGCCCGGAGCGCTGAAGCTTTCTTT. This codes for CATGARSAEAFF.

This sequence joins TRBV7-2 and TRBJ2-3, with D maybe TRBD1 (5 bases). The V gene's germline CDR1 is SGHTA and CDR2 FQGNSA. V was shortened by 5 bases and J by 0 bases, with 12 bases between the two germline ends. The CDR3 length is 15 residues. As DNA, the CDR3 is TGTGCCAGCAGCCCCCAGGGATACAGCACAGATACGCAGTATTTT. Amino acids: CASSPQGYSTDTQYF.

This chain connects TRBV29-1 to TRBJ2-1, with D maybe TRBD1 (6 bases). The CDR3 loop spans 14 amino acids. Germline CDR1 is SQVTM and CDR2 is ANQGSEA. Trimming took 4 bases from V and 3 from J, leaving 13 bases between them. The CDR3, as DNA: TGCAGCGTTGCCCATGCAGGGGACTACAATGAGCAGTTCTTC. Amino acids: CSVAHAGDYNEQFF.

CDR3 amino acids: CASSLRGPLAATIYF. The CDR3 DNA reads as TGTGCCAGCAGCCTCAGGGGTCCGCTGGCGGCCACCATATATTTT. This chain connects TRBV3-1 (or the pseudogene TRBV3-2) to TRBJ1-3, with D possibly matching TRBD1 (6 bases). The length of the CDR3 is 15 residues. Trimming took off 4 bases at V and 9 bases at J, with 19 bases between the two ends. Germline-derived CDR1 and CDR2 are LGHDT and YNNKEL (reference sequence).

V usage is TRBV19 and J usage is TRBJ1-5; D may be TRBD1 (5 bases). This CDR3 comprises 15 residues. CDR1 is LNHDA, CDR2 SQIVND, per germline (reference sequence). Between the trimmed V and J ends, which lost 3 bases and 4 bases, there was a span of 13 bases. The CDR3 reads CASSITWGGNQPQHF. The CDR3 DNA follows: TGTGCCAGTAGTATTACGTGGGGGGGGAATCAGCCCCAGCATTTT.

In its sample, this clone was seen a few times. This CDR3 is CASRRRQNTEAFF. The CDR3 DNA reads TGTGCCAGTCGCCGGAGGCAGAACACTGAAGCTTTCTTT. V is TRBV19 and J is TRBJ1-1; D not resolved. Germline CDR1 LNHDA, CDR2 SQIVND (reference sequence). Trimming removed 8 bases at V and 1 base at J, with 11 bases between. The CDR3 length is 13 residues.

The chain is built from TRBV15 and TRBJ2-5, with TRBD1 matching over 7 bases. CDR3 size: 18 residues. Germline V gene sequence: CDR1 LNHNV, CDR2 YYDKDF (reference sequence). The trim removed 3 bases at V and 0 bases at J, leaving 13 bases unmatched. In nucleotides, the CDR3 is TGTGCCACCAGCAGCTACTTAGGGGGCGGTACTTACCAAGAGACCCAGTACTTC. Its translation: CATSSYLGGGTYQETQYF.

The rearrangement links TRBV28 to TRBJ1-5; no firm D call. The ends were cut back, 5 bases at V and 4 bases at J, with 6 bases in the middle. The V gene's germline CDR1 is MDHEN and CDR2 SYDVKM. The CDR3 sequence is 12 residues long. CDR3 sequence (DNA): TGTGCCAGCAGTAGGACTAATCAGCCCCAGCATTTT. As protein: CASSRTNQPQHF.

CDR3 amino acids: CAIMGAGGGTDTQYF. CDR3 sequence (DNA): TGTGCCATCATGGGGGCAGGGGGAGGAACAGATACGCAGTATTTT. V gene TRBV10-3 combines with J gene TRBJ2-3, with a tentative D call TRBD1 (7 bases). CDR3 length: 15 amino acids. Germline CDR1 reads ENHRY; CDR2 reads SYGVKD. Deletions cut 7 bases from V and 3 bases from J, with 17 bases between.

This chain links TRBV2 with TRBJ1-2, with TRBD1 matching over 9 bases. Trimming cost V 4 bases and J 7 bases; bases outside gene matches: 13. CDR1 is SNHLY and CDR2 is FYNNEI in the germline V gene. The CDR3 loop spans 16 amino acids. The CDR3 DNA is TGTGCCAGCAGTGCCGGGGGGACAGGGCAAAGTGGTGGCTACACCTTC. It is translated as CASSAGGTGQSGGYTF.

This chain uses TRBV30 with TRBJ2-7; 7 bases are a match to TRBD2. CDR3 size: 13 residues. J was trimmed by 3 bases and V by 2 bases; bases with no gene match: 4. Germline V lookup: CDR1 GTSNPN, CDR2 SVGIG (reference sequence). The CDR3 region has the DNA TGTGCCTGGAGTAGGCGGGAGTTCTACGAGCAGTACTTC. Residues: CAWSRREFYEQYF. Full variable domain (outside the CDR3, taken from reference TRBV30 and TRBJ2-7): SQTIHQWPATLVQPVGSPLSLECTVEGTSNPNLYWYRQAAGRGLQLLFYSVGIGQISSEVPQNLSASRPQDRQFILSSKKLLLSDSGFYLCAWSRREFYEQYFGPGTRLTVT.

The CDR3, as DNA: TGTGCCAGTAGTTTACGGAATCAGCCCCAGCATTTT. Protein: CASSLRNQPQHF. The rearrangement uses TRBV19 and TRBJ1-5; D not certain. Germline assignment: CDR1 LNHDA and CDR2 SQIVND (reference sequence). CDR3 size: 12 residues. Trimming removed 5 bases from V and 4 bases from J, with 6 bases in between.

The gene calls are TRBV23-1 and TRBJ1-5; 8 bases line up with TRBD1. Being an ORF, TRBV23-1 has a function that is uncertain. The V segment lost 5 bases and the J segment 2 bases; nucleotides outside the gene matches: 20. The CDR3 runs 20 residues. CDR3 sequence: CASSSRGGTGSIRGNQPQHF. DNA of the CDR3: TGCGCCAGCAGTTCGAGGGGCGGGACAGGATCAATCAGGGGCAATCAGCCCCAGCATTTT.

CDR3 residues: CASSGGDEKLFF. DNA for the CDR3: TGTGCCAGCAGCGGGGGTGATGAAAAACTGTTTTTT. The chain recombines TRBV27 with TRBJ1-4, with D perhaps matching TRBD1 (5 bases). Trimming shortened V by 6 bases and J by 6 bases, and 8 bases separated the two germline ends. Germline CDR1 is MNHEY and CDR2 is SMNVEV (reference sequence). The CDR3 sequence is 12 residues long. Full variable domain (outside the CDR3, taken from reference TRBV27 and TRBJ1-4): EAQVTQNPRYLITVTGKKLTVTCSQNMNHEYMSWYRQDPGLGLRQIYYSMNVEVTDKGDVPEGYKVSRKEKRNFPLILESPSPNQTSLYFCASSGGDEKLFFGSGTQLSVL.

The sample holds one count of this clone. The chain combines TRBV6-5 with TRBJ1-1, with 8 bases identical to TRBD1. Germline-derived CDR1 and CDR2 are MNHEY and SVGAGI. This CDR3 region has 15 residues. The junction had 7 bases not matched to a gene; V was cut back by 0 bases and J by 7 bases. The CDR3 region is CASSYSDRGGFEAFF. The CDR3 DNA reads as TGTGCCAGCAGTTACTCAGACAGGGGAGGGTTTGAAGCTTTCTTT.

The CDR3 here is CASSLVDRDNEQFF. The CDR3 DNA reads TGTGCCAGCAGCTTAGTCGACCGGGACAATGAGCAGTTCTTC. The genes are TRBV11-2 and TRBJ2-1; unclear D gene. The CDR3 runs to 14 residues. Trimming took 1 base from V and 5 from J, leaving 9 bases between them. Germline CDR1 SGHAT, CDR2 FQNNGV.

The gene calls are TRBV10-3 and TRBJ2-7, with D possibly TRBD1 on 6 matching bases. The germline V gene has CDR1 ENHRY and CDR2 SYGVKD. The V end lost 3 bases, the J end lost 5 bases, and 11 bases lay between the germline ends. CDR3 size: 13 residues. The CDR3 here is CAISDPRGNEQYF. CDR3 nucleotides: TGTGCCATCAGTGACCCCAGGGGTAACGAGCAGTACTTC.

This clone occurred once. The V and J genes are TRBV9 and TRBJ1-2; D is perhaps TRBD1 (5 bases). Germline V lookup: CDR1 SGDLS, CDR2 YYNGEE. This CDR3 is 16 amino acids long. Trimming took 0 bases from V and 1 from J, leaving 13 bases between them. CDR3 region: CASSVVIGGNNYGYTF. DNA for the CDR3: TGTGCCAGCAGCGTAGTGATCGGGGGTAATAACTATGGCTACACCTTC.

This sequence joins TRBV30 and TRBJ1-5, with D unresolved. The CDR3 contains 14 residues. V was clipped by 0 bases and J by 5 bases, with 11 bases between them. From germline, CDR1 is GTSNPN and CDR2 SVGIG (reference sequence). CDR3 sequence: CAWSVSLLDQPQHF. The CDR3 DNA sequence: TGTGCCTGGAGTGTGTCCCTTCTAGATCAGCCCCAGCATTTT.